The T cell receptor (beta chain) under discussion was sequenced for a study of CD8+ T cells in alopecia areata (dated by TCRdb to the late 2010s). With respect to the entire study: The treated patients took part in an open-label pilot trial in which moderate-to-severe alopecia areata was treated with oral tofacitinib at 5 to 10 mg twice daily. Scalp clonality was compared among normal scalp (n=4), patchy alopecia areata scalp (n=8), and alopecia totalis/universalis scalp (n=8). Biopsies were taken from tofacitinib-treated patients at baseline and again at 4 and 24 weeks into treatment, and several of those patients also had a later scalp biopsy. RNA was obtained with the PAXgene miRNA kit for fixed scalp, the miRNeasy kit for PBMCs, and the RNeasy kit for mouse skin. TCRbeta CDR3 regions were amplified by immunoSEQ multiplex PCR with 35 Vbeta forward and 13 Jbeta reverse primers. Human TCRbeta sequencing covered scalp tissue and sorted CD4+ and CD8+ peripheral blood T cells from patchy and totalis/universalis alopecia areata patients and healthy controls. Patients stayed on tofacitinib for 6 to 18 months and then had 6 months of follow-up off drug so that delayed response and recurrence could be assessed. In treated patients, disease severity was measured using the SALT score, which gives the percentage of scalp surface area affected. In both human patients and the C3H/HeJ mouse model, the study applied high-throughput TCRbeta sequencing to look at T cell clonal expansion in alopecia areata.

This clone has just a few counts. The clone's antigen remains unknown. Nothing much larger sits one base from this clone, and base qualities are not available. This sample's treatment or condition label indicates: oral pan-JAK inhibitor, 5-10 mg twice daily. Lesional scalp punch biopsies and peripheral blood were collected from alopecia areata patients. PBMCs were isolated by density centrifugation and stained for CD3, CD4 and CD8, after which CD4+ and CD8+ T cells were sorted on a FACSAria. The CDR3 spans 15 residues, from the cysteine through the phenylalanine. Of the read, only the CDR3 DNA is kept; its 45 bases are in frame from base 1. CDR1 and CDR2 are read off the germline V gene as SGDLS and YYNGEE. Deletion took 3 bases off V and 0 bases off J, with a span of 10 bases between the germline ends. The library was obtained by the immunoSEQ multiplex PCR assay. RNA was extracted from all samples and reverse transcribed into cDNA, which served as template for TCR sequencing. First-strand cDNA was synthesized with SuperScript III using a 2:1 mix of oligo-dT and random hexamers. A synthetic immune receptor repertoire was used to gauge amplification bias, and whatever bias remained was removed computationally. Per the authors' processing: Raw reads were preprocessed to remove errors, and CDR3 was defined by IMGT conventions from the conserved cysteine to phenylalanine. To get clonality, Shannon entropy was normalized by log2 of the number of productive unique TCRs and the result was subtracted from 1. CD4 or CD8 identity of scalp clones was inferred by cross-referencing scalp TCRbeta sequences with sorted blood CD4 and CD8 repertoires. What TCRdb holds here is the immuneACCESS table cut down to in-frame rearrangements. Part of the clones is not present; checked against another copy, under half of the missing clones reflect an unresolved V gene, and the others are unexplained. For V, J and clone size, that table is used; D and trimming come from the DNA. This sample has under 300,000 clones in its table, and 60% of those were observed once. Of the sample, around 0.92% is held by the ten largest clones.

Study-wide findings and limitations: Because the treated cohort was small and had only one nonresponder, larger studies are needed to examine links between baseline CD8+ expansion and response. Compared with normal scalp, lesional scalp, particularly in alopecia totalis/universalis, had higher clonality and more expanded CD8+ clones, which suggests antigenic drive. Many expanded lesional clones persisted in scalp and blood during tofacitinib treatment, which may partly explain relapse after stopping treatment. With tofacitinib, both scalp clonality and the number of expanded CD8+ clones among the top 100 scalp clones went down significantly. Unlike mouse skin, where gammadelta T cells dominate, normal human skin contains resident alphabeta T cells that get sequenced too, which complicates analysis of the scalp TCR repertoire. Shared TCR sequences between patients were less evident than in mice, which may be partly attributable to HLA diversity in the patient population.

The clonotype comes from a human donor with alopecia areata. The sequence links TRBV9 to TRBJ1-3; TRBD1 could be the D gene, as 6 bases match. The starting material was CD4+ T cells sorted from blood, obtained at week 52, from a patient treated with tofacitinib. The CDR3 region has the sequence CASSARGTSGNTIYF. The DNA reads TGTGCCAGCAGCGCCAGGGGTACCTCTGGAAACACCATATATTTT.